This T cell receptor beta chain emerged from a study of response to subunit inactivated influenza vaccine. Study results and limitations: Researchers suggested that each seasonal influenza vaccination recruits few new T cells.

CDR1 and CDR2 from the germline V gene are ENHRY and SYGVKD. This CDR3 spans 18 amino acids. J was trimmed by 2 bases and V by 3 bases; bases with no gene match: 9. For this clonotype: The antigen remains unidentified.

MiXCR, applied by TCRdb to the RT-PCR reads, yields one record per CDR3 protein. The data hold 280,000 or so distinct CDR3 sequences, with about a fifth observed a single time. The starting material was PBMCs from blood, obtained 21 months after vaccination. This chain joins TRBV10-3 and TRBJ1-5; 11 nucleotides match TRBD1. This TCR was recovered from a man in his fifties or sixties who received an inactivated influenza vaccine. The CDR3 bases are TGTGCCATCAGTGATAGGGGGACAGGGGGTATTGGCAATCAGCCCCAGCATTTT. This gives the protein CAISDRGTGGIGNQPQHF.